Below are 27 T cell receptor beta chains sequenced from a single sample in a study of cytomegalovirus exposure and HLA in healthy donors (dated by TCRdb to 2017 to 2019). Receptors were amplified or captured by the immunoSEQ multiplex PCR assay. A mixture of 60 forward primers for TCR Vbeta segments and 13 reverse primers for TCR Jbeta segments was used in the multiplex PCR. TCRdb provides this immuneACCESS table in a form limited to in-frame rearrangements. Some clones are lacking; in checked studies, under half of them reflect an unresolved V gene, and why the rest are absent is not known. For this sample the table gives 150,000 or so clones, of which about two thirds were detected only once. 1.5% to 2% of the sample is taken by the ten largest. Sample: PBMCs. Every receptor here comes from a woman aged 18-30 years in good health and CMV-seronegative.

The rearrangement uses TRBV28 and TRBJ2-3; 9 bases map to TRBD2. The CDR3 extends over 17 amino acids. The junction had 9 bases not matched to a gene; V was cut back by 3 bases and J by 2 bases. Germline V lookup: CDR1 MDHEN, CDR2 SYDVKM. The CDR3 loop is CASSFTRGLALTDTQYF. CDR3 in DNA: TGTGCCAGCAGTTTTACCCGGGGACTAGCCCTCACAGATACGCAGTATTTT.

CDR3 protein: CASSLLGGGTGQPQHF. The CDR3 coding sequence is TGTGCCAGCAGCCTATTAGGGGGGGGCACAGGTCAGCCCCAGCATTTT. This chain joins TRBV7-2 and TRBJ1-5; TRBD1 might be the D (6 bases). CDR1 SGHTA and CDR2 FQGNSA come from the germline V gene. V shed 5 bases and J shed 6 bases, with 20 bases lying between them. The CDR3 has 16 residues.

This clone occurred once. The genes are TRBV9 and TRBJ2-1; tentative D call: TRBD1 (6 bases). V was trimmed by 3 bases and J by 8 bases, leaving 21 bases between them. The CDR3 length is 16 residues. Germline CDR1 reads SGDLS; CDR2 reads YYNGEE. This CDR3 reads CASSATQGRQADEQFF. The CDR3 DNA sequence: TGTGCCAGCAGCGCTACACAGGGTAGGCAGGCGGATGAGCAGTTCTTC.

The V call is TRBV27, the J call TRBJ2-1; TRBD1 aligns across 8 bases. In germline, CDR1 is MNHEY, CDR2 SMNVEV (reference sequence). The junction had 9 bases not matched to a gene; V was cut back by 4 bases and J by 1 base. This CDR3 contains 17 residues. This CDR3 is CASSSDRDRWSYNEQFF. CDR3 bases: TGTGCCAGCAGTTCAGATCGGGACAGGTGGTCCTACAATGAGCAGTTCTTC.

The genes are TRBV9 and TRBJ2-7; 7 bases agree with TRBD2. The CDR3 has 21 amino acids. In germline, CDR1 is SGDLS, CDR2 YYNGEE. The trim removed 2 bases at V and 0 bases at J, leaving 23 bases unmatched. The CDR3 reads CASSVRFRWGGEPRSSYEQYV. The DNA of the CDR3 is TGTGCCAGCAGCGTGAGATTTCGGTGGGGGGGAGAGCCCCGGAGCTCCTACGAGCAGTACGTC.

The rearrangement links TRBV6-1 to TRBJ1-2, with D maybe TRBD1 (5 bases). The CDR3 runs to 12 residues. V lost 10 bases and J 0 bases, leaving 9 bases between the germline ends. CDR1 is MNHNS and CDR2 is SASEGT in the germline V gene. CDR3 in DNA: TGTGCCACCCAGACAGCTAACTATGGCTACACCTTC. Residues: CATQTANYGYTF.

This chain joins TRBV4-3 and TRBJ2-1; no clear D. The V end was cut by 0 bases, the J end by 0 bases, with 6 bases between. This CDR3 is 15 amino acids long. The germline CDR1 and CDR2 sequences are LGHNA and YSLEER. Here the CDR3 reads CASSQDRSSYNEQFF. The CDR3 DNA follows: TGCGCCAGCAGCCAAGATCGGAGCTCCTACAATGAGCAGTTCTTC.

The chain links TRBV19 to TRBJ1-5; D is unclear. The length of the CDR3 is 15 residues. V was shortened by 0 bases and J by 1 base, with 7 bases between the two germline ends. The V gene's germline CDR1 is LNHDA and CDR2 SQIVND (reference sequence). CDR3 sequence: CASSIESSSNQPQHF. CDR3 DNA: TGTGCCAGTAGTATAGAGTCGAGCAGCAATCAGCCCCAGCATTTT.

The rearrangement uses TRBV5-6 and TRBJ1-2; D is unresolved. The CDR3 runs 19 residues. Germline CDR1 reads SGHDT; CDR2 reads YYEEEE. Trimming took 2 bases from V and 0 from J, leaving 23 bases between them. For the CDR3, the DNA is TGTGCCAGCAGCTTTCTATCGGGTTCCAAGATGCTTACTAACTATGGCTACACCTTC. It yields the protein CASSFLSGSKMLTNYGYTF.

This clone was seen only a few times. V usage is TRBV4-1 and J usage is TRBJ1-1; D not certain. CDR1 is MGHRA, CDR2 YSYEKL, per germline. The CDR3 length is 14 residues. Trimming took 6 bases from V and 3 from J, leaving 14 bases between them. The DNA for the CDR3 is TGCGCCAGCAGGGGTATCCTTCGGGACACTGAAGCTTTCTTT. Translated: CASRGILRDTEAFF.

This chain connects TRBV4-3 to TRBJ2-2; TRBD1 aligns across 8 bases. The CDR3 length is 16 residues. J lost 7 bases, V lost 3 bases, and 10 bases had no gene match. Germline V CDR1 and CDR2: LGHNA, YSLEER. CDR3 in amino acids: CASSHQGTGPFGELFF. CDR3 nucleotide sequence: TGCGCCAGCAGCCACCAAGGGACAGGCCCTTTCGGGGAGCTGTTTTTT.

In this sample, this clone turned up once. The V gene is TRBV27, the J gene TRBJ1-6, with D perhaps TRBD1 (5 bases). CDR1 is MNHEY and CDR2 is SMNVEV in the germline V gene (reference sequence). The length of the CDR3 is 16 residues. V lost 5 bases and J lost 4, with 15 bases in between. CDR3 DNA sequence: TGTGCCAGCAGTCTGCGCACAGGAGATTATAATTCACCCCTCCACTTT. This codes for CASSLRTGDYNSPLHF.

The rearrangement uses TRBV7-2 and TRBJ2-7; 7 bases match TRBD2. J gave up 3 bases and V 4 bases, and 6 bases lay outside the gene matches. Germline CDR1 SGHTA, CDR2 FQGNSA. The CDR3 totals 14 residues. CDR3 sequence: CASSSPGRGYEQYF. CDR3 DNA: TGTGCCAGCAGCTCCCCGGGGAGGGGCTACGAGCAGTACTTC.

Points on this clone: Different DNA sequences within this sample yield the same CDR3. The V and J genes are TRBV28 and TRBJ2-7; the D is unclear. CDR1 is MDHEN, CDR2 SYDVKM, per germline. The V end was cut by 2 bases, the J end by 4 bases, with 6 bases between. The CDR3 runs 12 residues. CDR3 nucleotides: TGTGCCAGCAGTTTAAGTAGTTACGAGCAGTACTTC. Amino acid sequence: CASSLSSYEQYF.

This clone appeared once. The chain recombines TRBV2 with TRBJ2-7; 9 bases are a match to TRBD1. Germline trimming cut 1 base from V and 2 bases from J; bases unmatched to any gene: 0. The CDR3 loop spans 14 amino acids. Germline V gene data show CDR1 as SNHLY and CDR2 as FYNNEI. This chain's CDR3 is CASSEGTGAYEQYF. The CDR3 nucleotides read TGTGCCAGCAGTGAAGGGACAGGGGCCTACGAGCAGTACTTC.

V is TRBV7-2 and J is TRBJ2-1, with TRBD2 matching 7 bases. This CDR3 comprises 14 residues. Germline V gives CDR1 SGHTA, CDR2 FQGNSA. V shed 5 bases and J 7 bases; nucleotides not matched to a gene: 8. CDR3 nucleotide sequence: TGTGCCAGCAGCCGGACTAGAGGAAGGAATGAGCAGTTCTTC. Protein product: CASSRTRGRNEQFF.

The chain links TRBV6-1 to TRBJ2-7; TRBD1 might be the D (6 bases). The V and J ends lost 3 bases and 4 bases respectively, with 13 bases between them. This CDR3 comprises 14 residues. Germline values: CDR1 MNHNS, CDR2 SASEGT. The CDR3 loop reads CASSEGGTNYEQYV. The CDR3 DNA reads TGTGCCAGCAGTGAGGGTGGGACAAATTACGAGCAGTACGTC.

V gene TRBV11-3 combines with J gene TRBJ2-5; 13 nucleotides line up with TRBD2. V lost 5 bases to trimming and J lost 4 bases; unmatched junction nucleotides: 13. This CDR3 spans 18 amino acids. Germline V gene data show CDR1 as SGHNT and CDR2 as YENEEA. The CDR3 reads CASSPRTSGRRGRETQYF. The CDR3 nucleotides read TGTGCCAGCAGCCCCCGGACTAGCGGGAGAAGAGGGCGAGAGACCCAGTACTTC.

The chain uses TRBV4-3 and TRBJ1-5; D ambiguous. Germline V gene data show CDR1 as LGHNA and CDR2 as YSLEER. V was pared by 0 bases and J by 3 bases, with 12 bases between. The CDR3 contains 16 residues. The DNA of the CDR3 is TGCGCCAGCAGCCAAGATCTAACAGTCGACAATCAGCCCCAGCATTTT. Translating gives CASSQDLTVDNQPQHF.

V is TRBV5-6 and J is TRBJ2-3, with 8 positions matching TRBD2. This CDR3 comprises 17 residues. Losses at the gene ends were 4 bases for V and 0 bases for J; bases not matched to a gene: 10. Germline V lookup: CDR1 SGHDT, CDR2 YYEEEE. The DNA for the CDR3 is TGTGCCAGCAGCGGCCTAGGAGCGGGGGCTAGCACAGATACGCAGTATTTT. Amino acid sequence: CASSGLGAGASTDTQYF.

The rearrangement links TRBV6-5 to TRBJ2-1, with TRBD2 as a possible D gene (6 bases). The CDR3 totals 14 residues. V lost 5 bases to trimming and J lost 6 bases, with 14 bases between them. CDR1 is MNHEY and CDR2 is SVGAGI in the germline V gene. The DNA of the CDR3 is TGTGCCAGCAGTAAAGGGGAGGAGAGCAATGAGCAGTTCTTC. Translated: CASSKGEESNEQFF.

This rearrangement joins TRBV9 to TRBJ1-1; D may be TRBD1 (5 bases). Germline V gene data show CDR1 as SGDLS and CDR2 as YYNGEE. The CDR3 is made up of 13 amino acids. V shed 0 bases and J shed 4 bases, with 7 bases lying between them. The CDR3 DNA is TGTGCCAGCAGCGTAGGGGGCAGCACTGAAGCTTTCTTT. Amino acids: CASSVGGSTEAFF.

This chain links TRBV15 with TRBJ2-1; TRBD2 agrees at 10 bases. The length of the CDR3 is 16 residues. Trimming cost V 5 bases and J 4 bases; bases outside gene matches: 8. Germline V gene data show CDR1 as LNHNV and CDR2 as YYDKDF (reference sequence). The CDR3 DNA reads TGTGCCACCAGCGGTTTGACTAGCGGGTTATACAATGAGCAGTTCTTC. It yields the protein CATSGLTSGLYNEQFF.

The CDR3 DNA reads as TGCGCCAGCAGCCATCTAGCGGGGCAAGATACGCAGTATTTT. Residues: CASSHLAGQDTQYF. The V call is TRBV4-1, the J call TRBJ2-3; 9 bases line up with TRBD2. The CDR3 is made up of 14 amino acids. V lost 3 bases to trimming and J lost 5 bases; unmatched junction nucleotides: 3. The germline V gene encodes CDR1 MGHRA and CDR2 YSYEKL.

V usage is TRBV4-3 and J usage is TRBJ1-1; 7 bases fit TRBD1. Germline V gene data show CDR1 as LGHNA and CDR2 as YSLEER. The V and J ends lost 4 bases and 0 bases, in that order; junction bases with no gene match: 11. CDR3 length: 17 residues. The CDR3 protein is CASSPLYTGTVNTEAFF. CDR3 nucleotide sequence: TGCGCCAGCAGCCCCCTTTACACCGGGACAGTGAACACTGAAGCTTTCTTT.

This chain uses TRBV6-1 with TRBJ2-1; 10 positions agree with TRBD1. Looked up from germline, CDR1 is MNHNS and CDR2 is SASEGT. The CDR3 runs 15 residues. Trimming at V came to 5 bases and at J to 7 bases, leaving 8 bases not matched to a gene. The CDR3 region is CASSPPGQGRNEQFF. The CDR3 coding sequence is TGTGCCAGCAGTCCCCCGGGACAGGGGAGGAATGAGCAGTTCTTC.

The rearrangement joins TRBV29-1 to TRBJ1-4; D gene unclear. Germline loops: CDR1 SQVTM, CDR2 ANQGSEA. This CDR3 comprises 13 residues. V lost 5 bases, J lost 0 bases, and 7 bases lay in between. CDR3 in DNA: TGCAGCGTTAAGGGAGCAACTAATGAAAAACTGTTTTTT. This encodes CSVKGATNEKLFF.